This TCR beta chain was sequenced for a study of cytomegalovirus exposure and HLA in healthy donors (dated by TCRdb to 2017 to 2019). Looking at the study overall: An earlier analysis of 587 of the donors reported around 280 Gb of sequence data and 95 million to 120 million unique TCR beta sequences obtained from some 200 million T cells. Approximately 300 gigabases of sequencing data and around 88 million unique TCR sequences made up an early release that covered 640 HLA-typed donors. The genetic ancestry cluster associated with self-reported Caucasian donors included about four fifths of the 300 to 450 genotyped donors. The study aimed to test whether cataloging public T cell receptors could reveal signatures of past pathogen exposure. The study used immunosequencing to profile the T cell repertoires of 670 or so subjects and linked those repertoires to cytomegalovirus serostatus. Besides the first cohort of 550 to 750 subjects, a separate validation cohort made up of some 110 different subjects was used. The study combined high-throughput TCR immunosequencing, statistical association of individual TCRs with disease status, and machine learning to predict cytomegalovirus infection status. A later analysis re-analyzed previously published TCR beta repertoires from about 730 donors and added high-resolution HLA genotyping to study TCR occurrence patterns. Rather than drawing on any new phenotypic data, the later analysis identified candidate immune exposures from TCR beta sequences and the way those sequences occurred across donors. An earlier analysis of fewer than 700 of the donors applied high-throughput TCR beta sequencing to assess whether each TCR beta V gene segment acted as functional or pseudogenic. Donor age, sex, ethnicity and CMV serostatus were collected together with the repertoire data. In a later genetic analysis, genome-wide SNP genotypes for about 55% of the roughly 700 donors were used, and that subset was treated as a discovery cohort. All discovery cohort repertoires had been generated using a single sequencing platform. Both class I and class II loci were covered by HLA typing, at four-digit resolution. The number of typed donors differed by locus: 629-630 for A, B, C, DRB1 and DQB1; 500 to 550 for DQA1; 606 for DPA1; and around 490 for DPB1. A few DR-DQ haplotypes were treated as single units for association and clustering because of strong linkage in the cohort. Among about 400 genotyped donors of the cohort, an average of around 250,000 unique TCR beta nucleotide sequences was sequenced per donor, of which roughly 18% were non-productive.

The research as a whole found: Cytomegalovirus status was reported to be diagnosed by the classifier with high specificity and sensitivity in both the original and validation cohorts. Linkage disequilibrium might explain the correlated functional status among segregating V segments, but an unknown experimental factor could not be excluded. Because some donors lacked HLA typing at each locus, the association tests relied only on the typed subset. A later analysis found that most CMV-associated TCR beta chains appeared HLA-restricted, with HLA associations seemingly driven largely by CMV exposure. A later analysis associated 15,000 or so TCR beta sequences with specific HLA alleles at a false discovery rate of 0.05. Some IMGT-functional V segments, including TRBV6-2 and TRBV6-3, could not be told apart with the 87-base-pair reads, so those segments were excluded. The only immune exposure information available for the cohort was CMV serostatus. A later genetic analysis reported fewer N-insertions in productive TCRs among donors in an Asian-associated ancestry cluster than the roughly 690-donor mean. A further reported finding was that TCR beta sequences accurately predicted the HLA-A and HLA-B alleles for most subjects in the first cohort. A cluster of highly shared sequence variants was judged likely to be a technical artifact of the sequencing pipeline. V-gene and J-gene trimming of TCR beta chains was associated with a missense DCLRE1C variant in a later genetic analysis, and the association was replicated in an independent cohort. In an earlier analysis of around 500 of the donors, most TCR beta V segments appeared in productive rearrangements about 90% or about 30% of the time, broadly matching IMGT annotations. This cohort had only TCR beta chains sequenced, and the lack of alpha or paired-chain data limited which features could be detected. The presence/absence analyses assumed that sequencing depth was roughly uniform across donors, and that assumption may not be true. The authors suggested that the approach could potentially be generalized to other disease states and immunological phenotypes. In a later analysis, HLA-associated TCR beta chains showed more clonal expansion and lower generation probabilities than non-associated chains that were equally common. A later analysis reported that several top co-occurrence clusters appeared linked to parvovirus B19, influenza, CMV and Epstein-Barr virus. The study listed 164 TCR beta chains as associated with cytomegalovirus. In a later analysis, the rate of TCR association differed among HLA loci, with DRB1 alleles having the most associated TCRs and HLA-C alleles having the fewest. Because counts were too low, fewer than 20 rarely observed V segments, including chromosome 9 orphons, were excluded from the earlier analysis of a few hundred of the donors. In vitro tests confirmed that three of the cytomegalovirus-associated TCR beta chains recognize cytomegalovirus antigens. While some public TCRs were present in many individuals, most TCR sequences turned up only very rarely across donors. Assigning TCR associations to individual alleles was difficult when HLA alleles, especially DR and DQ, strongly co-occurred.

The cohort was made up of approximately 670 healthy bone marrow donors. At the time of sampling, every cohort member was nominally healthy, though immune exposures that went unrecorded were likely present. The donor was CMV seropositive and belonged to the group of 250 to 300 seropositive cohort members. Each donor provided a peripheral blood sample, and peripheral blood mononuclear cells were used for TCR beta sequencing. Genomic DNA extraction from the blood cell samples was performed with the Qiagen DNeasy Blood Extraction Kit. On this clone itself: The antigen it recognizes is unknown. Within one base of it there is no much larger clone, and no base qualities were kept.

Measured from the cysteine to the phenylalanine, the CDR3 is 15 residues long. Left in the record is the CDR3 DNA by itself, 45 bases read in frame from the first base. V is shortened by 3 bases, J by 2 bases, and the region joining them spans 11 bases. As encoded in the germline V gene, CDR1 is SNHLY while CDR2 is FYNNEI. Library construction relied on the immunoSEQ multiplex PCR assay. For the multiplex PCR, a mixture combining 60 forward primers for TCR Vbeta segments and 13 reverse primers for TCR Jbeta segments was used. The CDR3 region of rearranged TCR beta genes was amplified from genomic DNA by a multiplex PCR assay. The Illumina HiSeq System was used to sequence the amplified TCR beta libraries as 87-base-pair reads. In the original analysis: A later analysis counted tens of millions of unique TCR beta chains across the 666 repertoires, and some 11 million of these chains were shared by at least two donors. Raw reads were error-corrected and collapsed into unique sequences with a nearest-neighbor algorithm that merged closely related sequences to remove PCR and sequencing errors. To assign V, D and J gene segments, CDR3 sequences were aligned to IMGT reference sequences. Each retained sequence needed at least a six-nucleotide match to both a V gene segment and a J gene segment. Rearrangements were called productive when the CDR3 lacked stop codons and stayed in frame with V and J; all others were non-productive. CDR3 was defined by IMGT convention, running from the second conserved V-encoded cysteine to the conserved J-encoded phenylalanine. In an earlier analysis of around 540 of the donors, sequences lacking an unambiguous match to a single V gene segment were excluded. In an earlier analysis of roughly 600 of the donors, a V segment was called functional when productive rearrangements were above 56.7%, and segregating when the standard deviation between donors exceeded 5%. To diagnose cytomegalovirus status from the catalog of TCR beta chain sequences, a statistical classification framework was built. In a later analysis, TCR nucleotide sequences were compared against IMGT/GENE-DB human TR gene sequences so that V and J genes could be assigned. In a later analysis, CDR3 sequences and most-parsimonious VDJ recombination scenarios were assigned using the TCRdist pipeline. In a later analysis, each TCR beta chain was defined by its CDR3 amino acid sequence together with its V-gene family, and reads without a unique V-gene family were excluded. A later analysis removed roughly 590 highly shared, low-generation-probability nucleotide sequences to deal with suspected cross-contamination and a sequencing artifact. A later analysis calculated a clonal expansion index for each public chain from normalized within-repertoire ranks of inferred template counts. A later analysis computed generation probabilities with a VDJ recombination model fitted to out-of-frame rearrangements, and checked the results against IGoR. Hypergeometric tests were used in a later analysis to score TCR-TCR, TCR-HLA and TCR-CMV co-occurrence, with a repertoire-size bias correction applied to the TCR pairs. To estimate false discovery rates, a later analysis permuted the HLA or CMV assignments 20 times. In a later analysis, co-occurring TCRs were grouped using DBSCAN, and TCRdist sequence similarity was added for clustering within HLA-allele-positive subsets. Repertoires with fewer than 30,000 or more than 120,000 public chains, plus five repertoires with anomalous nucleotide sharing, were excluded from co-occurrence clustering. TCRdb's version of the immuneACCESS table is confined to in-frame rearrangements and falls short of the full clone set. An unresolved V gene accounts for under half of the shortfall where checked; the remainder is of unknown origin. V and J calls and clone size are those listed in that table; D and trimming were worked out from the DNA. In this sample the table shows 150,000 to 200,000 clones, around 83% of which occur a single time. Over 1.5% of the sample goes to the ten largest clones.

The chain couples TRBV2 to TRBJ1-5, with TRBD1 tentatively as D gene (5 bases match). The source is a man aged 35-49 years in good health and CMV-seropositive. Source material: PBMCs. At the DNA level, the sequence is TGTGCCAGCAGTGACCAGGGATGGGGCAATCAGCCCCAGCATTTT. It is translated as CASSDQGWGNQPQHF.